This passage covers 23 T cell receptor beta chains from one sample sequenced in a study of OX40 agonist ivuxolimab in advanced cancers. Produced via immunoSEQ multiplex PCR; TCRdb's table is partial and in-frame only. Of about 95,000 clones in the sample, around 90% were seen once. The sequencing used CD4+ or CD8+ T cells sorted from blood, collected in a trial of the OX40 agonist ivuxolimab. The receptors were sampled from an adult with an advanced solid tumor such as melanoma, head and neck, liver or kidney cancer.

V gene TRBV5-1 combines with J gene TRBJ2-5; 9 positions agree with TRBD1. CDR1 and CDR2 from the germline V gene are SGHRS and YFSETQ. The CDR3 extends over 14 amino acids. Unmatched junction bases numbered 6, after V lost 4 bases and J lost 5 bases. The CDR3 DNA follows: TGCGCCAGCAGCCAGGGACAGGGCTGGGAGACCCAGTACTTC. Amino acids: CASSQGQGWETQYF.

The rearrangement uses TRBV5-1 and TRBJ2-3, with 7 bases aligning to TRBD1. The CDR3 runs to 14 residues. Germline V gives CDR1 SGHRS, CDR2 YFSETQ. Losses at the gene ends were 5 bases for V and 3 bases for J; bases not matched to a gene: 6. The CDR3 protein is CASRVEGATDTQYF. CDR3 DNA: TGCGCCAGCAGGGTTGAGGGGGCAACAGATACGCAGTATTTT.

The genes are TRBV18 and TRBJ1-1; 7 bases are a match to TRBD1. The CDR3 runs to 14 residues. V dropped 3 bases and J dropped 2; count of bases not matched to a gene: 3. Germline V lookup: CDR1 KGHSH, CDR2 LQKENI. The CDR3: CASSPQGENTEAFF. CDR3 in DNA: TGTGCCAGCTCACCCCAGGGGGAAAACACTGAAGCTTTCTTT.

The chain links TRBV5-1 to TRBJ2-5; tentative D call: TRBD2 (5 bases). Germline CDR1 reads SGHRS; CDR2 reads YFSETQ. This CDR3 has 13 amino acids. Between the trimmed V and J ends, which lost 2 bases and 5 bases, there was a span of 10 bases. CDR3 residues: CASSFEGEETQYF. The CDR3, as DNA: TGCGCCAGCAGCTTCGAGGGCGAGGAGACCCAGTACTTC.

This clone has more than one count but fewer than ten. The chain joins TRBV28 to TRBJ2-7, with TRBD1 matching over 9 bases. The CDR3 runs 16 residues. The germline V gene has CDR1 MDHEN and CDR2 SYDVKM. The ends lost 6 bases at V and 5 bases at J; junction bases unmatched: 14. The chain's CDR3 is CASSPGRGQGPHEQYF. DNA of the CDR3: TGTGCCAGCAGCCCTGGGAGGGGACAGGGTCCCCACGAGCAGTACTTC. The variable domain in full, with the rest retrieved from reference TRBV28 and TRBJ2-7, is DVKVTQSSRYLVKRTGEKVFLECVQDMDHENMFWYRQDPGLGLRLIYFSYDVKMKEKGDIPEGYSVSREKKERFSLILESASTNQTSMYLCASSPGRGQGPHEQYFGPGTRLTVT.

The rearrangement links TRBV5-1 to TRBJ1-4; 10 bases fit TRBD1. Germline V gives CDR1 SGHRS, CDR2 YFSETQ. Trimming at V came to 4 bases and at J to 5 bases, leaving 2 bases not matched to a gene. This CDR3 has 14 residues. This CDR3 reads CASSTGQGNEKLFF. The CDR3 bases are TGCGCCAGCAGCACGGGACAGGGGAATGAAAAACTGTTTTTT.

V gene TRBV14 combines with J gene TRBJ2-1; D not certain. V gave up 4 bases and J gave up 5 bases, with 12 bases separating them. Germline assignment: CDR1 SGHDN and CDR2 FVKESK. The CDR3 extends over 14 amino acids. This chain's CDR3 is CASSLKRRNNEQFF. CDR3 nucleotide sequence: TGTGCCAGCAGCCTGAAACGACGAAACAATGAGCAGTTCTTC. Drawing the rest from reference TRBV14 and TRBJ2-1, the complete variable domain is EAGVTQFPSHSVIEKGQTVTLRCDPISGHDNLYWYRRVMGKEIKFLLHFVKESKQDESGMPNNRFLAERTGGTYSTLKVQPAELEDSGVYFCASSLKRRNNEQFFGPGTRLTVL.

The chain employs TRBV6-1 and TRBJ2-7, with 11 bases lining up with TRBD1. The germline CDR1 and CDR2 sequences are MNHNS and SASEGT. The CDR3 length is 15 residues. The V segment lost 0 bases and the J segment 4 bases; nucleotides outside the gene matches: 2. The CDR3 sequence: CASSEAGTGGYEQYF. In DNA form, the CDR3 reads TGTGCCAGCAGTGAAGCAGGGACAGGGGGGTACGAGCAGTACTTC.

The chain's CDR3 is CASRESSGQLAKNIQYF. In DNA form, the CDR3 reads TGTGCCAGTAGGGAATCCTCGGGACAGTTAGCCAAAAACATTCAGTACTTC. The chain is built from TRBV19 and TRBJ2-4; TRBD1 matches at 7 bases. This CDR3 is built from 17 residues. Trimming at V came to 6 bases and at J to 0 bases, leaving 11 bases not matched to a gene. Germline V gives CDR1 LNHDA, CDR2 SQIVND (reference sequence).

The chain carries TRBV6-1 and TRBJ2-3, with 7 nucleotides matching TRBD2. J was trimmed by 4 bases and V by 6 bases; bases with no gene match: 7. Germline V gene data show CDR1 as MNHNS and CDR2 as SASEGT. The CDR3 is 14 residues long. CDR3 residues: CASRGGTMADTQYF. The CDR3 DNA reads TGTGCCAGCAGGGGTGGGACTATGGCAGATACGCAGTATTTT.

The V gene is TRBV18, the J gene TRBJ2-2, with D unclear. The germline V and J ends were trimmed by 2 bases and 1 base, with 2 bases remaining between them. Germline-derived CDR1 and CDR2 are KGHSH and LQKENI. The CDR3 loop spans 13 amino acids. The CDR3 sequence: CASSPGNTGELFF. Written as DNA, the CDR3 is TGTGCCAGCTCACCAGGGAACACCGGGGAGCTGTTTTTT.

This chain joins TRBV5-1 and TRBJ2-7, with 9 nucleotides matching TRBD1. Germline values: CDR1 SGHRS, CDR2 YFSETQ. The CDR3 has 13 residues. The V segment lost 9 bases and the J segment 3 bases; nucleotides outside the gene matches: 7. The CDR3 DNA reads as TGCGCCACCAGGAAGGGACAGGGCTACGAGCAGTACTTC. This gives the protein CATRKGQGYEQYF.

The chain uses TRBV7-9 and TRBJ2-5, with D tentatively TRBD2 (6 bases). The V gene's germline CDR1 is SEHNR and CDR2 FQNEAQ (reference sequence). V was trimmed by 3 bases and J by 5 bases, leaving 16 bases between them. The CDR3 covers 15 residues. The CDR3 sequence: CASSFFMAGIETQYF. CDR3 DNA sequence: TGTGCCAGCAGCTTTTTCATGGCGGGAATTGAGACCCAGTACTTC.

The rearrangement links TRBV6-4 to TRBJ2-1; 12 bases are a match to TRBD2. V shed 2 bases, J shed 4 bases, and the junction held 9 bases outside the gene matches. The germline CDR1 and CDR2 sequences are MRHNA and SNTAGT. CDR3 length equals 18 residues. The CDR3 DNA follows: TGTGCCAGCAGTGACCCCCGACTAGCGGGAGCGAAGTACAATGAGCAGTTCTTC. Its translation: CASSDPRLAGAKYNEQFF.

The genes are TRBV19 and TRBJ2-1; D is possibly TRBD1 or TRBD2 (5 bases each). Trimming took 7 bases from V and 10 from J, leaving 20 bases between them. Germline loops: CDR1 LNHDA, CDR2 SQIVND (reference sequence). The length of the CDR3 is 14 residues. DNA for the CDR3: TGTGCCAGTACTCATGGAGGCGCGACAGCGGAGCAGTTCTTC. The encoded protein is CASTHGGATAEQFF.

This clone was recorded once. The V gene is TRBV25-1, the J gene TRBJ2-3; possibly TRBD2 for D (5 bases). Trimming took off 4 bases at V and 2 bases at J, with 10 bases between the two ends. The CDR3 length is 14 residues. CDR1 is MGHDK and CDR2 is SYGVNS in the germline V gene. CDR3 amino acids: CASSGGLNTDTQYF. DNA for the CDR3: TGTGCCAGCAGTGGAGGGTTGAACACAGATACGCAGTATTTT. The complete variable domain, with remaining parts taken from reference TRBV25-1 and TRBJ2-3, reads EADIYQTPRYLVIGTGKKITLECSQTMGHDKMYWYQQDPGMELHLIHYSYGVNSTEKGDLSSESTVSRIRTEHFPLTLESARPSHTSQYLCASSGGLNTDTQYFGPGTRLTVL.

The V gene is TRBV18, the J gene TRBJ2-4; tentatively, D is TRBD2 (6 bases). Germline values: CDR1 KGHSH, CDR2 LQKENI. Trimming removed 2 bases from V and 0 bases from J, with 11 bases in between. The CDR3 runs to 16 residues. CDR3 amino acids: CASSPSAGLAKNIQYF. CDR3 nucleotides: TGTGCCAGCTCACCAAGTGCGGGGCTAGCCAAAAACATTCAGTACTTC.

The chain couples TRBV7-9 to TRBJ2-1, with a possible D match to TRBD2 (5 bases). In germline, CDR1 is SEHNR, CDR2 FQNEAQ (reference sequence). V was shortened by 5 bases and J by 9 bases, with 14 bases between the two germline ends. The CDR3 spans 13 residues. For the CDR3, the DNA is TGTGCCAGCAGCATAGATACTAGTAGTGAGCAGTTCTTC. This codes for CASSIDTSSEQFF.

The chain is built from TRBV5-1 and TRBJ2-7; 11 bases map to TRBD2. Trimming at V came to 6 bases and at J to 0 bases, leaving 14 bases not matched to a gene. In germline, CDR1 is SGHRS, CDR2 YFSETQ. This CDR3 comprises 18 residues. CDR3 in DNA: TGCGCCAGCAACTGGGGGACTAGCGGAGTGGGGGGCTCCTACGAGCAGTACTTC. Amino acids: CASNWGTSGVGGSYEQYF.

The V gene is TRBV29-1, the J gene TRBJ1-1; tentatively, D is TRBD1 (5 bases). V was clipped by 7 bases and J by 0 bases, with 12 bases between them. Germline lookup yields CDR1 SQVTM and CDR2 ANQGSEA. The CDR3 consists of 13 residues. The CDR3 sequence: CSAQTAMNTEAFF. DNA of the CDR3: TGCAGCGCTCAGACAGCAATGAACACTGAAGCTTTCTTT.

CDR3 protein: CASRTSGSTGLNEQFF. The CDR3 DNA reads as TGTGCCAGTAGGACTAGCGGGAGTACCGGTCTCAATGAGCAGTTCTTC. The chain recombines TRBV28 with TRBJ2-1; the match to TRBD2 covers 13 bases. Germline V gives CDR1 MDHEN, CDR2 SYDVKM. There are 16 residues in the CDR3. Trimming at V came to 9 bases and at J to 6 bases, leaving 11 bases not matched to a gene.

V gene TRBV27 combines with J gene TRBJ1-5; D unclear. V was trimmed by 6 bases and J by 3 bases, leaving 9 bases between them. Germline assignment: CDR1 MNHEY and CDR2 SMNVEV (reference sequence). The CDR3 covers 13 residues. In nucleotides, the CDR3 is TGTGCCAGCAGACCGGGCCACAATCAGCCCCAGCATTTT. Residues: CASRPGHNQPQHF.

This sequence joins TRBV21-1 and TRBJ2-7; the table's D call of TRBD2 was not tested on the DNA. TRBV21-1 is described as a pseudogene. CDR3 size: 14 residues. CDR3 nucleotide sequence: TGTGCCAGCAGCAAAGATCCTAGAACGTACGAGCAGTACTTC. Its translation: CASSKDPRTYEQYF.